This TCR beta chain comes out of a study of beta chain features in type 1 diabetes. Every isolated RNA sample was fully reverse transcribed, so sequencing captured expressed TCRB transcripts. The read count averaged about 3.57 million across naive, central memory and regulatory T cell samples. Some clones are missing from TCRdb's copy, which holds only in-frame ones; the method was immunoSEQ multiplex PCR. The repertoire holds about 360,000 clones, with roughly 13% as singletons. The CDR3 spans 17 residues. V trimming: 3 bases; J trimming: 3 bases; junction bases outside the gene matches: 5. The germline V gene encodes CDR1 SGDLS and CDR2 YYNGEE. Staining for CD45RO/CCR7/CD25/CD127/CD95/CD27 allowed sorting of CD4+ naive, central memory, regulatory and stem cell-like memory cells. Study findings and constraints: Compared with healthy donors, patients appeared to share more similar naive, central memory and regulatory TCRB repertoires. Patients and controls would be equally affected if PCR favored shorter templates.

Concerning this clone: Its matching antigen is unknown. This sample includes further DNA sequences coding for the same CDR3.

Sample: naive CD4+ T cells from blood. This receptor was taken from a man aged 18 to 35 in good health. The V and J genes are TRBV9 and TRBJ2-1; 14 positions match TRBD2. The CDR3: CASSARLAGGNYNEQFF. In DNA form, the CDR3 reads TGTGCCAGCAGCGCCCGACTAGCGGGGGGGAACTACAATGAGCAGTTCTTC.